These 3 T cell receptor beta chains share one sample of origin, sequenced in a study of T-cell memory formation after mild COVID-19 (dated by TCRdb to about 2021). The library relied on 5' RACE. Sequencing relied on an Illumina NovaSeq 6000. The public reads were reanalyzed by TCRdb: fastp trimming at Q25, MiXCR alignment, in-frame beta chains only. Every CDR3 protein is listed once, alongside the most common genes and DNA of its rows. The sample has fewer than 300,000 distinct CDR3 sequences on record, roughly 17% of them singletons. Of the sample, 20% to 25% falls within the top ten clones. Material for sequencing was PBMCs or a T cell subset sorted from them (not recorded which). All receptors come from a man between 18 and 29 years old who had mild COVID-19 (a few samples of this study predate the infection). The sample titles of this study are shuffled in the database, so cell type and time point are left out; the donor was told from shared clones.

This sequence joins TRBV21-1 and TRBJ2-7; the table calls TRBD1, which could not be checked here. TRBV21-1 is marked as a pseudogene. The CDR3 extends over 14 amino acids. This CDR3 is CASSPLDSSYEQYF. Here the CDR3 DNA reads TGTGCCAGCAGCCCCCTTGACAGCAGCTACGAGCAGTACTTC.

The rearrangement uses TRBV12-3 or TRBV12-4 and TRBJ2-2, with 7 bases fitting TRBD2. This CDR3 has 14 residues. The V segment lost 5 bases and the J segment 7 bases; nucleotides outside the gene matches: 7. The CDR3 is CASSGAGGIGELFF. The CDR3 bases are TGTGCCAGCAGTGGCGCCGGGGGGATCGGGGAGCTGTTTTTT.

This clonotype was observed a few times. This chain connects TRBV2 to TRBJ1-2, with D hard to call. Trimming stripped 6 bases from V and 2 bases from J, with 16 bases between. In germline, CDR1 is SNHLY, CDR2 FYNNEI. CDR3 size: 15 residues. The CDR3 nucleotides are TGTGCCAGCAGCCCCAGTTTGGGGTCCAACTATGGCTACACCTTC. This sequence encodes CASSPSLGSNYGYTF.